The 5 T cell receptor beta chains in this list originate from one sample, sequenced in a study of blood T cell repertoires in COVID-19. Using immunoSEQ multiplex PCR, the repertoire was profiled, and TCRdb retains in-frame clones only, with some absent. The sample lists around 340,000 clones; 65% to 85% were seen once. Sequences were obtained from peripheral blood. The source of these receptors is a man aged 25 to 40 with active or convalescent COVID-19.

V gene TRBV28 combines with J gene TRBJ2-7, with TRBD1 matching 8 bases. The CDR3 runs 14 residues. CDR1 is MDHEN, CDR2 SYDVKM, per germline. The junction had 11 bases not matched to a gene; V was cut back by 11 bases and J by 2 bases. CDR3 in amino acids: CAGVQGAPPYEQYF. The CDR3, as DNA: TGTGCCGGGGTCCAGGGGGCCCCTCCCTACGAGCAGTACTTC.

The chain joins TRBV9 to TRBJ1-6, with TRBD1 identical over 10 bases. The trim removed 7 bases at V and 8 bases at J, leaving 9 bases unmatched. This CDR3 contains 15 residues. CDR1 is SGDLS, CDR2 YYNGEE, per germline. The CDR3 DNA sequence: TGTGCCAGCTCCGGGACAGGGGTGTTGGATTCACCCCTCCACTTT. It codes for CASSGTGVLDSPLHF.

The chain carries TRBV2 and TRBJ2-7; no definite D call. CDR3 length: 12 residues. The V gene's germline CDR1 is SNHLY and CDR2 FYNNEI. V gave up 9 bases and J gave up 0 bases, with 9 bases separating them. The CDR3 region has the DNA TGTGCCAGAGCGACCGGCTCCTACGAGCAGTACTTC. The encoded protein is CARATGSYEQYF. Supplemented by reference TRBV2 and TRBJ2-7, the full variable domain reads EPEVTQTPSHQVTQMGQEVILRCVPISNHLYFYWYRQILGQKVEFLVSFYNNEISEKSEIFDDQFSVERPDGSNFTLKIRSTKLEDSAMYFCARATGSYEQYFGPGTRLTVT.

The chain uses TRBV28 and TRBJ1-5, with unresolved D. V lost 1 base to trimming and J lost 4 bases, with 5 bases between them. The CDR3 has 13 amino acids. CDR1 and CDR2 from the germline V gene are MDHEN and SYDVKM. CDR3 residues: CASSLYRNQPQHF. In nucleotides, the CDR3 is TGTGCCAGCAGTTTATACCGGAATCAGCCCCAGCATTTT.

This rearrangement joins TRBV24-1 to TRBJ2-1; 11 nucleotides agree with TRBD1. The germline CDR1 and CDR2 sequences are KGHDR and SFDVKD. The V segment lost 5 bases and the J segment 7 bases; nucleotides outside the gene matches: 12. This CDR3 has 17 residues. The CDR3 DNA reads TGTGCCACCAGTGGAGTTATAGGGACAGGGGGGAAGAATGAGCAGTTCTTC. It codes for CATSGVIGTGGKNEQFF.